This entry concerns a single T cell receptor (beta chain). The data stem from a study of blood T cells in healthy people across ages. PCR was performed a second time for about 7 to 11 cycles using a sample-barcoded 5' primer and a J-beta primer mix. Each of the cDNA molecules was tagged by a template-switch adaptor with 12 random nucleotides. TCRdb reprocessed the 5' RACE reads via MiXCR and lists one record per CDR3 protein. The sample carries about 380,000 distinct CDR3 sequences, roughly half recorded once. Trimming took 0 bases from V and 4 from J; bases not matched to a gene: 18. The CDR3 spans 20 residues. Germline loops: CDR1 MNHEY, CDR2 SVGAGI.

Sequenced material: blood. The TCR comes from a man between 60 and 70 years old in good health. The chain combines TRBV6-5 with TRBJ2-3, with 8 positions matching TRBD1. The CDR3, as DNA: TGTGCCAGCAGTTACTCGAGGGGGAGTGTGGCCAGGGGGCGAGCAGATACGCAGTATTTT. It codes for CASSYSRGSVARGRADTQYF.